This TCR beta chain was sequenced for a study of a mutant IDH1 vaccine in newly diagnosed glioma. As for the study in general: Antecedent treatment encompassed radiotherapy, temozolomide, or their combination; the majority received both.

Overall study findings and caveats: Most patients, around 93%, showed vaccine-induced immune responses. Changes in the top peripheral T cell clonotypes seemingly had no bearing on pseudoprogression.

TCRdb keeps only in-frame clones here, not all; method: immunoSEQ multiplex PCR. This table holds tens of thousands of clones, approximately 81% found once. In this sample, this clone turned up a few times. Its antigen remains unknown. The time point was: baseline, week 1 (first vaccination visit). Treatment reported: pre-vaccination baseline after standard-of-care therapy. This TCR was recovered from a young man with glioma. Source: PBMCs, taken from a glioma patient treated with radiotherapy, temozolomide or both.

Here the CDR3 DNA reads TGTGCCAGCAGTTACGGGACAGTAGGGTACGAGCAGTACTTC. Protein: CASSYGTVGYEQYF. This chain joins TRBV6-5 and TRBJ2-7; 7 bases are a match to TRBD1. The CDR3 runs to 14 residues. V gave up 2 bases and J gave up 4 bases; unmatched junction bases: 5. Germline CDR1 MNHEY, CDR2 SVGAGI.